This T cell receptor (beta chain) emerged from a study of blood T cell repertoires in COVID-19. Study background: PBMCs, B-cell-depleted T cells, or T cells were the source of the cDNA or gDNA that made up the material.

Deletions cut 8 bases from V and 2 bases from J, with 15 bases between. This CDR3 comprises 13 residues. Germline-derived CDR1 and CDR2 are SQVTM and ANQGSEA. Per the study methods: Nucleated cell counts were estimated from reference gene primer amplification. Produced via immunoSEQ multiplex PCR; TCRdb's table is partial and in-frame only. That table supplies the V and J calls and clone size; D and trimming were determined from the DNA. The sample yields over 300,000 clones, 80% to 90% seen once. The clonotype originates from a man younger than 30 who had recovered from COVID-19. The chain carries TRBV29-1 and TRBJ1-1; D remains unclear. Material for sequencing was peripheral blood. The CDR3 is CSTSGSSNTEAFF. CDR3 in DNA: TGCAGCACTTCGGGGAGTAGTAACACTGAAGCTTTCTTT.